Shown below are 26 T cell receptor beta chains from a single sample sequenced in a study of regulatory T cells in long-lasting Graves disease. Time point noted: newly diagnosed GD, antithyroid drugs for less than 3 months. The TCR library was made from RNA that had been extracted from PBMCs in TRIzol. Construction of TCR beta libraries relied on iRepertoire HTBI primers and on Arm-PCR targeting CDR3 regions. One entry per CDR3 protein, called by TCRdb with MiXCR from the multiplex PCR reads. The data contain roughly 380,000 distinct CDR3 sequences, roughly a sixth of them seen just once; the ten biggest clones take up 22%. Sequences were derived from peripheral blood mononuclear cells (PBMCs), sampled at new diagnosis, from a patient treated with antithyroid drugs. The receptor source for this set is a female donor with Graves disease.

The V gene is TRBV9, the J gene TRBJ2-2; TRBD2 aligns across 8 bases. Germline assignment: CDR1 SGDLS and CDR2 YYNGEE. V dropped 7 bases and J dropped 1; count of bases not matched to a gene: 3. The CDR3 spans 14 residues. Here the CDR3 DNA reads TGTGCCAGCGGGGGACTAGTGAACACCGGGGAGCTGTTTTTT. It yields the protein CASGGLVNTGELFF.

The genes are TRBV29-1 and TRBJ2-3; 9 bases align to TRBD2. CDR3 size: 14 residues. Per germline, CDR1 SQVTM and CDR2 ANQGSEA. J gave up 4 bases and V 8 bases, and 10 bases lay outside the gene matches. CDR3 in amino acids: CSHSGRRGADTQYF. CDR3 in DNA: TGCAGCCATAGCGGGAGAAGGGGGGCAGATACGCAGTATTTT.

This clonotype was seen at least ten times. The V call is TRBV6-2 or TRBV6-3, the J call TRBJ2-2; possibly TRBD1 or TRBD2 for D (6 bases each). Deletions cut 1 base from V and 7 bases from J, with 13 bases between. CDR3 size: 15 residues. Germline-derived CDR1 and CDR2 are MNHEY and SVGEGT. The CDR3: CASSYLAGEVGELFF. In DNA, the CDR3 is TGTGCCAGCAGTTACTTGGCAGGGGAGGTCGGGGAGCTGTTTTTT.

In its sample, this clonotype was seen a few times. This clone may be a read error of a much larger clone one base away. The chain has TRBV6-2 or TRBV6-3 and TRBJ2-3; D remains unclear. Trimming took 4 bases from V and 2 from J, leaving 4 bases between them. The CDR3 is 12 amino acids. From germline, CDR1 is MNHEY and CDR2 SVGEGT. For the CDR3, the DNA is TGTGCCAGCAGTTTCCACACAGATACGCAGTATTTT. As protein: CASSFHTDTQYF.

Concerning this clonotype itself: A much larger clone lies a single base off, so this may be a read error. J is TRBJ2-1 and V is TRBV3-1; perhaps TRBD2 as D (5 bases). Trimming pared 4 bases from V and 6 bases from J, leaving 13 bases between. Looked up from germline, CDR1 is LGHDT and CDR2 is YNNKEL (reference sequence). The CDR3 totals 14 residues. CDR3 sequence: CASSPDSSGNEQFF. The CDR3 DNA sequence: TGTGCCAGCAGCCCGGACTCCTCTGGCAATGAGCAGTTCTTC.

The gene calls are TRBV10-3 and TRBJ2-3; 10 bases map to TRBD2. Germline values: CDR1 ENHRY, CDR2 SYGVKD. V trimming: 5 bases; J trimming: 3 bases; junction bases outside the gene matches: 2. The CDR3 sequence is 14 residues long. Written as DNA, the CDR3 is TGTGCCATCAGTCTAGCGGGAGAGACAGATACGCAGTATTTT. Translated, it gives CAISLAGETDTQYF.

The J gene is TRBJ2-4, the V gene TRBV11-2, with TRBD2 matching 12 bases. The assigned J gene may be wrong: the sequence end matches TRBJ2-5 better. This CDR3 region has 19 residues. CDR1 and CDR2 from the germline V gene are SGHAT and FQNNGV. DNA for the CDR3: TGTGCCAGCGGCCACTGGGACGCTAGCGGGGGGGTGCTCCAGGAGACCCAGTACTTC. Translated: CASGHWDASGGVLQETQYF.

The gene calls are TRBV7-2 and TRBJ2-2; 11 nucleotides line up with TRBD2. The CDR3 has 16 amino acids. Germline V gene data show CDR1 as SGHTA and CDR2 as FQGNSA. The J segment lost 7 bases and the V segment lost 5 bases, leaving 9 bases of the junction unmatched. The CDR3 DNA sequence: TGTGCCAGCAGCCATTATAGCGGGGGGGCTGGCGGGGAGCTGTTTTTT. Protein: CASSHYSGGAGGELFF.

The chain links TRBV27 to TRBJ2-1, with D hard to call. V was pared by 0 bases and J by 8 bases, with 8 bases between. The CDR3 has 13 residues. Looked up from germline, CDR1 is MNHEY and CDR2 is SMNVEV (reference sequence). The CDR3, as DNA: TGTGCCAGCAGTTTATCTATCCGTCATGAGCAGTTCTTC. Protein: CASSLSIRHEQFF.

The chain combines TRBV6-1 with TRBJ2-1; 8 bases are a match to TRBD2. The CDR3 is 16 residues long. Germline V gene data show CDR1 as MNHNS and CDR2 as SASEGT. Trimming cost V 3 bases and J 4 bases; bases outside gene matches: 8. The chain's CDR3 is CASSDSPGGGYNEQFF. As DNA, the CDR3 is TGTGCCAGCAGTGACTCCCCCGGGGGGGGATACAATGAGCAGTTCTTC.

This clonotype was recorded many times. The rearrangement uses TRBV27 and TRBJ2-2; 8 bases agree with TRBD2. Germline CDR1 reads MNHEY; CDR2 reads SMNVEV (reference sequence). This CDR3 is built from 19 residues. The V segment lost 7 bases and the J segment 8 bases; nucleotides outside the gene matches: 24. The CDR3 region is CASKSLLVTSADGQGELFF. Here the CDR3 DNA reads TGTGCCAGCAAGTCTCTCCTCGTGACTAGCGCGGACGGTCAAGGGGAGCTGTTTTTT.

The CDR3 nucleotides read TGTGCCAGCAGTCGACACGGCAGCTCCAATGAGCAGTTCTTC. It specifies CASSRHGSSNEQFF. The rearrangement joins TRBV28 to TRBJ2-1, with unresolved D. Trimming removed 5 bases from V and 6 bases from J, with 14 bases in between. Germline values: CDR1 MDHEN, CDR2 SYDVKM. The CDR3 sequence is 14 residues long. Based on the CDR3 plus reference TRBV28 and TRBJ2-1, the full variable domain is DVKVTQSSRYLVKRTGEKVFLECVQDMDHENMFWYRQDPGLGLRLIYFSYDVKMKEKGDIPEGYSVSREKKERFSLILESASTNQTSMYLCASSRHGSSNEQFFGPGTRLTVL.

This clonotype was recorded many times. This chain uses TRBV11-2 with TRBJ2-7, with a possible D match to TRBD1 (6 bases). The V end lost 4 bases, the J end lost 3 bases, and 13 bases lay between the germline ends. The CDR3 runs 14 residues. CDR1 and CDR2 (germline): SGHAT, FQNNGV. The CDR3 coding sequence is TGTGCCAGCAGCTCACAGGGTGGGTACTACGAGCAGTACTTC. This sequence encodes CASSSQGGYYEQYF.

Many counts were recorded for this clonotype. J is TRBJ2-5 and V is TRBV7-9; D ambiguous. Trimming removed 7 bases from V and 5 bases from J, with 5 bases in between. Germline CDR1 reads SEHNR; CDR2 reads FQNEAQ (reference sequence). The CDR3 loop spans 10 amino acids. CDR3 nucleotide sequence: TGTGCCAGCACCGGGGAGACCCAGTACTTC. This encodes CASTGETQYF.

This clonotype was seen many times. The chain has TRBV2 and TRBJ1-2; 8 bases map to TRBD1. This CDR3 has 16 amino acids. Per germline, CDR1 SNHLY and CDR2 FYNNEI. The V and J ends lost 5 bases and 3 bases, in that order; junction bases with no gene match: 11. CDR3 nucleotides: TGTGCCAGCAGTTTCGGACAGGGTGGCGCCTACTATGGCTACACCTTC. Its protein product is CASSFGQGGAYYGYTF.

The table lists this clonotype with many counts. The chain recombines TRBV7-6 with TRBJ1-1; TRBD1 matches at 8 bases. Germline V gene data show CDR1 as SGHVS and CDR2 as FNYEAQ. V shed 5 bases, J shed 3 bases, and the junction held 14 bases outside the gene matches. The CDR3 is 17 residues long. For the CDR3, the DNA is TGTGCCAGCAGCCAGGGACAGGAGGGAAGAGAGGACACTGAAGCTTTCTTT. Encoded protein: CASSQGQEGREDTEAFF.

The rearrangement joins TRBV3-1 to TRBJ2-1; the match to TRBD2 covers 9 bases. V dropped 1 base and J dropped 3; count of bases not matched to a gene: 16. The CDR3 is made up of 20 amino acids. The V gene's germline CDR1 is LGHDT and CDR2 YNNKEL (reference sequence). CDR3 nucleotide sequence: TGTGCCAGCAGCCAAGTGGTCCAATCTAGCGGGGCAAGCTACTACAATGAGCAGTTCTTC. Amino acids: CASSQVVQSSGASYYNEQFF.

The chain is built from TRBV20-1 and TRBJ1-4; D is possibly TRBD1 (5 bases). With 4 bases removed from V and 8 bases from J, the gap between germline ends came to 11 bases. Germline assignment: CDR1 DFQATT and CDR2 SNEGSKA (reference sequence). The CDR3 is made up of 12 amino acids. CDR3 sequence reads: CSATPRGEKLFF. The CDR3 DNA reads as TGCAGTGCTACGCCTAGGGGCGAAAAACTGTTTTTT.

This clonotype was picked up many times. The chain recombines TRBV20-1 with TRBJ2-1; 15 bases match TRBD2. CDR3 length equals 14 residues. Germline V gene data show CDR1 as DFQATT and CDR2 as SNEGSKA (reference sequence). Germline trimming cut 6 bases from V and 9 bases from J; bases unmatched to any gene: 6. The CDR3, as DNA: TGCAGTGCGCGGACTAGCGGGGGGGCCGCTGAGCAGTTCTTC. Protein sequence: CSARTSGGAAEQFF.

This clonotype has more than one count but fewer than ten. The V gene is TRBV6-2 or TRBV6-3, the J gene TRBJ1-3; D is ambiguous. Trimming cost V 0 bases and J 4 bases, with 7 bases left between them. Germline V CDR1 and CDR2: MNHEY, SVGEGT. CDR3 size: 14 residues. CDR3 sequence (DNA): TGTGCCAGCAGTTACTCGATGGTAGGAAACACCATATATTTT. This translates into CASSYSMVGNTIYF.

The chain employs TRBV6-5 and TRBJ2-7; D not resolved. CDR3 length: 14 amino acids. Looked up from germline, CDR1 is MNHEY and CDR2 is SVGAGI. V was trimmed by 0 bases and J by 0 bases, leaving 6 bases between them. In nucleotides, the CDR3 is TGTGCCAGCAGTTACTCGAAGAGCTCCTACGAGCAGTACTTC. Its protein is CASSYSKSSYEQYF.

This clonotype was seen a few times. The J gene is TRBJ2-7, the V gene TRBV9; possibly TRBD2 for D (6 bases). In germline, CDR1 is SGDLS, CDR2 YYNGEE. Trimming took 0 bases from V and 2 from J, leaving 9 bases between them. CDR3 length: 14 amino acids. CDR3 DNA: TGTGCCAGCAGCGTAGGGGGGGACGCCTACGAGCAGTACTTC. Translated, it gives CASSVGGDAYEQYF.

This clonotype was seen ten or more times. Here the CDR3 DNA reads TGTGCCAGCAGCACCGACAGGGCAGATACGCAGTATTTT. Translated: CASSTDRADTQYF. The V and J genes are TRBV7-3 and TRBJ2-3; TRBD1 agrees at 7 bases. The V gene's germline CDR1 is SGHTA and CDR2 FQGTGA. This CDR3 has 13 residues. V gave up 5 bases and J gave up 4 bases; unmatched junction bases: 3.

The table lists this clonotype with a few counts. This sequence joins TRBV6-2 or TRBV6-3 and TRBJ2-2; perhaps TRBD2 as D (6 bases). The CDR3 extends over 13 amino acids. V lost 4 bases and J 7 bases, leaving 10 bases between the germline ends. Germline CDR1 reads MNHEY; CDR2 reads SVGEGT. CDR3 region: CASSSPGVGELFF. The CDR3 DNA is TGTGCCAGCAGTTCGCCGGGGGTCGGGGAGCTGTTTTTT.

This clonotype was picked up many times. The V call is TRBV28, the J call TRBJ2-3; 7 bases match TRBD1. J gave up 6 bases and V 6 bases, and 15 bases lay outside the gene matches. The CDR3 spans 16 residues. Germline V gene data show CDR1 as MDHEN and CDR2 as SYDVKM. CDR3 coding DNA: TGTGCCAGCAGGAACACAGGGGTTTCACCCTTCGATACGCAGTATTTT. Translating gives CASRNTGVSPFDTQYF.

V is TRBV20-1 and J is TRBJ2-7; 8 bases match TRBD1. The CDR3 runs 15 residues. Germline V CDR1 and CDR2: DFQATT, SNEGSKA (reference sequence). J was trimmed by 4 bases and V by 0 bases; bases with no gene match: 8. As DNA, the CDR3 is TGCAGTGCTAGAGACGCGAAAGACAGGGGATACGAGCAGTACTTC. This codes for CSARDAKDRGYEQYF.